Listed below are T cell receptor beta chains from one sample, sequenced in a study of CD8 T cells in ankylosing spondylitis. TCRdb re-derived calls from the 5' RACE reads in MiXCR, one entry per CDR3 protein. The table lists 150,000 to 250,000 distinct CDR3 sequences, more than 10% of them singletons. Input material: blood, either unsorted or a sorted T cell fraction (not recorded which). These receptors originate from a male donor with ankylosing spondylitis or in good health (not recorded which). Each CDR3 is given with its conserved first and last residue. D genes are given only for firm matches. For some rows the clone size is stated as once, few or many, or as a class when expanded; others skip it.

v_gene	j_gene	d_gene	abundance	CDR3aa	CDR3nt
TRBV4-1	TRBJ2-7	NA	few	CASSQEGRYSYEQYF	TGCGCCAGCAGCCAAGAGGGGCGTTACTCCTACGAGCAGTACTTC
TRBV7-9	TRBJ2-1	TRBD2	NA	CASSSPSAGLEWDEQFF	TGTGCCAGCAGCTCTCCTTCAGCGGGACTAGAGTGGGATGAGCAGTTCTTC
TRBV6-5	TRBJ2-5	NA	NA	CASSYGGQRSNEETQYF	TGTGCCAGCAGTTACGGCGGACAGCGATCTAACGAAGAGACCCAGTACTTC
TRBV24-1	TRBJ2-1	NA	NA	CATSVRDNEQFF	TGTGCCACCAGTGTTAGGGACAATGAGCAGTTCTTC
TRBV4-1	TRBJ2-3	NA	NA	CASSGEGSSSTDTQYF	TGCGCCAGCAGCGGGGAAGGGAGTTCTAGCACAGATACGCAGTATTTT
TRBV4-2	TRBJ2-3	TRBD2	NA	CASSPGLAPRSSSTDTQYF	TGTGCCAGCAGCCCTGGACTAGCCCCTAGAAGTAGTAGCACAGATACGCAGTATTTT
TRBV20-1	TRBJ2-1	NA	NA	CSARDPGRSSYNEQFF	TGCAGTGCTAGAGATCCCGGCAGGAGCTCCTACAATGAGCAGTTCTTC
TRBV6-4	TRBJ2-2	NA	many	CASSPLAGQASGELFF	TGTGCCAGCAGCCCCCTTGCAGGGCAAGCTTCCGGGGAGCTGTTTTTT
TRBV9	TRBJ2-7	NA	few	CASSATRNAYEQYF	TGTGCCAGCAGCGCCACACGGAACGCCTACGAGCAGTACTTC
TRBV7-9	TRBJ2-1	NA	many	CASSRQAVEQFF	TGTGCCAGCAGCCGACAGGCCGTTGAGCAGTTCTTC
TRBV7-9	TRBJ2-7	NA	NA	CASSRGQSPYEQYF	TGTGCCAGCAGCCGAGGACAATCTCCCTACGAGCAGTACTTC
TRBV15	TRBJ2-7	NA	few	CATSRETDEQYF	TGTGCCACCAGCAGAGAGACGGACGAGCAGTACTTC
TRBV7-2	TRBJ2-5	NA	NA	CASMPRWGVETQYF	TGTGCCAGCATGCCGCGCTGGGGAGTAGAGACCCAGTACTTC
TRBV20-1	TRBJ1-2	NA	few	CSARARGGSGYTF	TGCAGTGCTAGGGCCAGGGGAGGGAGTGGCTACACCTTC
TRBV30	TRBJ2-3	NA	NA	CAWSVMGVDTQYF	TGTGCCTGGAGTGTGATGGGGGTAGATACGCAGTATTTT
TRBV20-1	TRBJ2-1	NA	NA	CSARSPNYNEQIF	TGCAGTGCTAGATCGCCCAACTACAATGAGCAGATCTTC
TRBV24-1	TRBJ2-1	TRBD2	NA	CATSDGLAGAEQFF	TGTGCCACCAGTGACGGGCTAGCGGGAGCTGAGCAGTTCTTC
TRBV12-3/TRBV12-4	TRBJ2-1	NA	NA	CASSKHSSYNEQFF	TGTGCCAGCAGTAAACATAGCTCCTACAATGAGCAGTTCTTC
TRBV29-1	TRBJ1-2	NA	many	CSVELNYGYTF	TGCAGCGTTGAATTAAACTATGGCTACACCTTC
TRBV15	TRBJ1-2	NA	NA	CATSRGPANYGYTF	TGTGCCACCAGCAGAGGACCAGCTAACTATGGCTACACCTTC
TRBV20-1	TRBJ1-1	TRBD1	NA	CSAPMTGMTEAFF	TGCAGTGCCCCGATGACAGGGATGACTGAAGCTTTCTTT
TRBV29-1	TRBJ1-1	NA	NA	CSVEDWMNTEAFF	TGCAGCGTCGAAGACTGGATGAACACTGAAGCTTTCTTT
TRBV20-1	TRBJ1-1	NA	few	CSAERGGSNTEAFF	TGCAGTGCGGAGCGGGGCGGATCCAACACTGAAGCTTTCTTT
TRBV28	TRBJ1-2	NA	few	CASSLYLGMGYTF	TGTGCCAGCAGTTTATATCTAGGGATGGGCTACACCTTC